The rows below give T cell receptor beta chains drawn from one sample of a study of cytotoxic CD8 clonotypes in ibrutinib-treated CLL. The method was immunoSEQ multiplex PCR; TCRdb's version includes in-frame clones alone and lacks a portion of them. The sample lists approximately 300,000 clones; roughly 80% were seen once. This sample comprised PBMCs, obtained before ibrutinib treatment. Every receptor here comes from a human donor with chronic lymphocytic leukemia. The CDR3 runs from the conserved cysteine through the conserved F or W. A D gene is named only where the DNA matches it firmly. Clone size appears in some rows only: once, few, many, or a class for an expanded clone.

clone_size: NA
d_call: NA
v_call: TRBV2
j_call: TRBJ1-5
cdr3_aa: CASSEVGGDQPQHF
cdr3_nt: TGTGCCAGCAGTGAAGTAGGGGGAGATCAGCCCCAGCATTTT

clone_size: NA
d_call: NA
v_call: TRBV28
j_call: TRBJ1-5
cdr3_aa: CASSPTGFDQPQHF
cdr3_nt: TGTGCCAGCAGTCCGACAGGATTTGATCAGCCCCAGCATTTT

clone_size: few
d_call: NA
v_call: TRBV29-1
j_call: TRBJ2-5
cdr3_aa: CSVGIQGGETQYF
cdr3_nt: TGCAGCGTTGGGATTCAGGGCGGGGAGACCCAGTACTTC

clone_size: NA
d_call: NA
v_call: TRBV6-5
j_call: TRBJ1-3
cdr3_aa: CASSRVGNSGNTIYF
cdr3_nt: TGTGCCAGCAGCCGAGTAGGAAACTCTGGAAACACCATATATTTT

clone_size: NA
d_call: NA
v_call: TRBV18
j_call: TRBJ2-6
cdr3_aa: CASSRAPDTGANVLTF
cdr3_nt: TGTGCCAGCTCTAGAGCTCCGGATACTGGGGCCAACGTCCTGACTTTC

clone_size: NA
d_call: TRBD1
v_call: TRBV11-2
j_call: TRBJ2-5
cdr3_aa: CASSLGYRGLETQYF
cdr3_nt: TGTGCCAGCAGCTTAGGGTACAGGGGCTTGGAGACCCAGTACTTC

clone_size: NA
d_call: TRBD1
v_call: TRBV7-2
j_call: TRBJ2-7
cdr3_aa: CASSSSLGGPYEQYF
cdr3_nt: TGTGCCAGCAGCTCCTCCCTAGGGGGCCCCTACGAGCAGTACTTC

clone_size: NA
d_call: NA
v_call: TRBV28
j_call: TRBJ1-1
cdr3_aa: CASSSAARVGTEAFF
cdr3_nt: TGTGCCAGCAGTTCCGCCGCCAGGGTAGGCACTGAAGCTTTCTTT

clone_size: NA
d_call: NA
v_call: TRBV2
j_call: TRBJ1-2
cdr3_aa: CASSLGRTNYGYTF
cdr3_nt: TGTGCCAGCAGTTTAGGCAGAACTAACTATGGCTACACCTTC

clone_size: once
d_call: NA
v_call: TRBV18
j_call: TRBJ2-1
cdr3_aa: CASSASKYNEQFF
cdr3_nt: TGTGCCAGCTCAGCAAGCAAGTACAATGAGCAGTTCTTC

clone_size: NA
d_call: TRBD2
v_call: TRBV7-8
j_call: TRBJ2-1
cdr3_aa: CASSFELAGEGPSYDEQFF
cdr3_nt: TGTGCCAGCAGCTTTGAACTAGCGGGAGAGGGCCCCAGCTACGATGAGCAGTTCTTC

clone_size: once
d_call: NA
v_call: TRBV7-8
j_call: TRBJ1-4
cdr3_aa: CASSLAVRATNEKLFF
cdr3_nt: TGTGCCAGCAGCTTAGCTGTCAGGGCAACTAATGAAAAACTGTTTTTT

clone_size: NA
d_call: NA
v_call: TRBV7-2
j_call: TRBJ2-1
cdr3_aa: CASSLVPINYNEQFF
cdr3_nt: TGTGCCAGCAGCTTAGTCCCCATAAACTACAATGAGCAGTTCTTC

clone_size: NA
d_call: TRBD2
v_call: TRBV7-2
j_call: TRBJ2-3
cdr3_aa: CASSLLGLDTDTQYF
cdr3_nt: TGTGCCAGCAGCTTACTCGGACTAGACACAGATACGCAGTATTTT

clone_size: NA
d_call: NA
v_call: TRBV7-9
j_call: TRBJ1-3
cdr3_aa: CASSPTGRSGNTIYF
cdr3_nt: TGTGCCAGCAGCCCGACAGGTCGCTCTGGAAACACCATATATTTT

clone_size: NA
d_call: NA
v_call: TRBV9
j_call: TRBJ2-2
cdr3_aa: CASRDSPSNTGELFF
cdr3_nt: TGTGCCAGCAGAGACTCTCCATCGAACACCGGGGAGCTGTTTTTT

clone_size: NA
d_call: NA
v_call: TRBV6-1
j_call: TRBJ1-5
cdr3_aa: CASTEGPVVGTNQPQHF
cdr3_nt: TGTGCCAGCACTGAGGGGCCCGTGGTGGGAACCAATCAGCCCCAGCATTTT

clone_size: NA
d_call: TRBD2
v_call: TRBV7-9
j_call: TRBJ2-3
cdr3_aa: CASSFPGLAGGLTDTQYF
cdr3_nt: TGTGCCAGCAGCTTTCCGGGACTAGCGGGAGGGTTGACAGATACGCAGTATTTT

clone_size: NA
d_call: TRBD1
v_call: TRBV5-6
j_call: TRBJ2-7
cdr3_aa: CASSLLDRRTYEQYF
cdr3_nt: TGTGCCAGCAGCTTGCTGGACAGGAGAACCTACGAGCAGTACTTC

clone_size: NA
d_call: TRBD1
v_call: TRBV28
j_call: TRBJ2-7
cdr3_aa: CASGDSGQGRYEQYF
cdr3_nt: TGTGCCAGCGGCGACTCAGGACAGGGGAGGTACGAGCAGTACTTC

clone_size: NA
d_call: TRBD2
v_call: TRBV5-1
j_call: TRBJ2-3
cdr3_aa: CASTLADTSTDTQYF
cdr3_nt: TGCGCCAGCACCCTAGCGGATACTAGCACAGATACGCAGTATTTT

clone_size: NA
d_call: TRBD2
v_call: TRBV4-3
j_call: TRBJ2-1
cdr3_aa: CASSPAGAADEQFF
cdr3_nt: TGCGCCAGCAGCCCAGCGGGAGCCGCGGATGAGCAGTTCTTC

clone_size: NA
d_call: TRBD2
v_call: TRBV29-1
j_call: TRBJ2-1
cdr3_aa: CSVEVAWLAGLGEQFF
cdr3_nt: TGCAGCGTTGAGGTGGCGTGGCTAGCGGGACTCGGTGAGCAGTTCTTC

clone_size: NA
d_call: NA
v_call: TRBV29-1
j_call: TRBJ1-3
cdr3_aa: CSTAGYGNTIYF
cdr3_nt: TGCAGCACTGCAGGGTACGGAAACACCATATATTTT

clone_size: NA
d_call: NA
v_call: TRBV18
j_call: TRBJ1-1
cdr3_aa: CASSRETNTEAFF
cdr3_nt: TGTGCCAGCTCGCGAGAGACGAACACTGAAGCTTTCTTT

clone_size: NA
d_call: NA
v_call: TRBV6-6
j_call: TRBJ2-3
cdr3_aa: CASSRLDTQYF
cdr3_nt: TGTGCCAGCAGCAGACTAGATACGCAGTATTTT

clone_size: NA
d_call: TRBD2
v_call: TRBV5-4
j_call: TRBJ2-7
cdr3_aa: CASRDGTSGYEQYF
cdr3_nt: TGTGCCAGCAGAGACGGGACTAGCGGCTACGAGCAGTACTTC

clone_size: NA
d_call: TRBD2
v_call: TRBV5-4
j_call: TRBJ2-3
cdr3_aa: CASSQASGSATDTQYF
cdr3_nt: TGCGCCAGCAGCCAAGCTAGCGGGAGCGCCACAGATACGCAGTATTTT

clone_size: NA
d_call: TRBD2
v_call: TRBV9
j_call: TRBJ2-1
cdr3_aa: CASSATSGSDNEQFF
cdr3_nt: TGTGCCAGCAGCGCAACTAGCGGGAGCGATAATGAGCAGTTCTTC

clone_size: NA
d_call: NA
v_call: TRBV5-1
j_call: TRBJ2-7
cdr3_aa: CASSSEGHLSYEQYF
cdr3_nt: TGCGCCAGCAGCTCCGAGGGACACCTCTCCTACGAGCAGTACTTC

clone_size: NA
d_call: TRBD2
v_call: TRBV29-1
j_call: TRBJ2-7
cdr3_aa: CSVSGLAPYEQYF
cdr3_nt: TGCAGCGTTTCAGGACTAGCTCCCTACGAGCAGTACTTC

clone_size: NA
d_call: NA
v_call: TRBV7-8
j_call: TRBJ1-5
cdr3_aa: CASSPSHGGESQPQHF
cdr3_nt: TGTGCCAGCAGCCCAAGTCATGGGGGGGAGAGTCAGCCCCAGCATTTT

clone_size: NA
d_call: NA
v_call: TRBV9
j_call: TRBJ2-3
cdr3_aa: CASSGGAVGRFLPDTQYF
cdr3_nt: TGTGCCAGCAGCGGGGGGGCAGTGGGCAGGTTTTTACCGGATACGCAGTATTTT

clone_size: NA
d_call: TRBD2
v_call: TRBV9
j_call: TRBJ2-7
cdr3_aa: CASSDGTSGRGPREQYF
cdr3_nt: TGTGCCAGCAGCGACGGGACTAGCGGGAGGGGTCCGAGGGAGCAGTACTTC

clone_size: few
d_call: NA
v_call: TRBV29-1
j_call: TRBJ2-1
cdr3_aa: CSVGSNEQFF
cdr3_nt: TGCAGCGTTGGCAGTAATGAGCAGTTCTTC

clone_size: NA
d_call: NA
v_call: TRBV6-5
j_call: TRBJ2-5
cdr3_aa: CASSSGGGTLQETQYF
cdr3_nt: TGTGCCAGCAGTTCCGGAGGGGGCACGCTACAAGAGACCCAGTACTTC

clone_size: NA
d_call: NA
v_call: TRBV5-6
j_call: TRBJ1-2
cdr3_aa: CASSLGQLYGYTF
cdr3_nt: TGTGCCAGCAGCTTGGGACAGCTCTATGGCTACACCTTC